The source of this T cell receptor beta chain is a study of shared clonotypes between healthy human individuals. Study findings and constraints: Incompleteness in sorted-subset sequencing, despite large depth, was shown by rarefaction.

On this clone itself: Its matching antigen is unknown.

The material for each subset, its genomic DNA, was split evenly across several immunoSEQ plates. Libraries were prepared by immunoSEQ multiplex PCR; TCRdb keeps only in-frame clonotypes and omits some of them. This table holds approximately 1,000,000 clones, around three quarters found once. Germline V gene sequence: CDR1 LGHNA, CDR2 YSLEER. V lost 0 bases to trimming and J lost 3 bases, with 17 bases between them. The CDR3 has 17 amino acids. Sequenced sample: memory CD4+ T cells from PBMCs. Subset here: CD45RA-negative fraction. The J gene is TRBJ1-1, the V gene TRBV4-3, with D unresolved. This clonotype was obtained from a young man in good health. Some clones in this sample may be carry-over from other donors' samples. The CDR3 sequence is CASSQDLARGADTEAFF. The CDR3 DNA is TGCGCCAGCAGCCAAGATCTGGCCCGGGGTGCGGACACTGAAGCTTTCTTT.